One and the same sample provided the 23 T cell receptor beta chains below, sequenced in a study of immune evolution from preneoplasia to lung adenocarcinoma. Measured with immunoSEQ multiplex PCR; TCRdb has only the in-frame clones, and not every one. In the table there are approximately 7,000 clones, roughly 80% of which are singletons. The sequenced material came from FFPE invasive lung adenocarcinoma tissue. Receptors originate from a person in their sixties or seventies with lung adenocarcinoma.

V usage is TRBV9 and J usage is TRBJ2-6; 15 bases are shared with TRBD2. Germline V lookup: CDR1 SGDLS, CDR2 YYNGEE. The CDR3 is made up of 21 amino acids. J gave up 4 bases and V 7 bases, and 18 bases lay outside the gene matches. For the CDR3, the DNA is TGTGCCAGCGGCGAGCCCTCACCGGGACTAGCGGGAGGATCAGGGGCCAACGTCCTGACTTTC. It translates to CASGEPSPGLAGGSGANVLTF.

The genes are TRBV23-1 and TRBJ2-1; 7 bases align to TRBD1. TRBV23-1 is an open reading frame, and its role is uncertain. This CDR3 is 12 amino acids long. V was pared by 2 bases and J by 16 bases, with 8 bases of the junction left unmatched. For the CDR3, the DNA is TGCGCCAGCAGTCAAGGGGACAGTGGAATCTTCTTC. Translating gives CASSQGDSGIFF.

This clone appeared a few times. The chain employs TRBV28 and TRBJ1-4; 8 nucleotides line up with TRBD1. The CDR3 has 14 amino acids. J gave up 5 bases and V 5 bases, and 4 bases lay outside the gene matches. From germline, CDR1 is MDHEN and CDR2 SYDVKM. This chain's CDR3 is CASSRTGKNEKLFF. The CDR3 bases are TGTGCCAGCAGTAGGACAGGGAAAAATGAAAAACTGTTTTTT.

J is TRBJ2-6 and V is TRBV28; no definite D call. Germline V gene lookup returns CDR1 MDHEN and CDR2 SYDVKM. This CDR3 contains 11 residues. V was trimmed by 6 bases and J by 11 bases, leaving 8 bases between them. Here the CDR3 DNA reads TGTGCCAGCAGCCGGCGCCACGTCCTGACTTTC. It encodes CASSRRHVLTF. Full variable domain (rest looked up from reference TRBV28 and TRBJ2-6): DVKVTQSSRYLVKRTGEKVFLECVQDMDHENMFWYRQDPGLGLRLIYFSYDVKMKEKGDIPEGYSVSREKKERFSLILESASTNQTSMYLCASSRRHVLTFGAGSRLTVL.

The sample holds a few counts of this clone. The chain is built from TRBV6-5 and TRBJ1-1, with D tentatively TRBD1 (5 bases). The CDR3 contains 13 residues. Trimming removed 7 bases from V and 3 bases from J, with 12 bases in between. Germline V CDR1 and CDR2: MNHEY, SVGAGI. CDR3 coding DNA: TGTGCCAGCAAGAGGATGGGGGACACTGAAGCTTTCTTT. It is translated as CASKRMGDTEAFF.

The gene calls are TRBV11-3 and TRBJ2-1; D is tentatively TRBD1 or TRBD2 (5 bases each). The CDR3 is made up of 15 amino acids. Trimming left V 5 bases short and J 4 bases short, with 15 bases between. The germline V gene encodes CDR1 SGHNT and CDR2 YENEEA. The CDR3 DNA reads TGTGCCAGCAGCCCATCCGGGGACCTATACAATGAGCAGTTCTTC. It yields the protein CASSPSGDLYNEQFF.

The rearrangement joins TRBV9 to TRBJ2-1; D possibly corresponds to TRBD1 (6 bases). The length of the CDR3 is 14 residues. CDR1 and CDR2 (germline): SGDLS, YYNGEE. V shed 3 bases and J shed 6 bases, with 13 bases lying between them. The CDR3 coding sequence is TGTGCCAGCAGCGACCGGGACACAGGCAATGAGCAGTTCTTC. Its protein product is CASSDRDTGNEQFF.

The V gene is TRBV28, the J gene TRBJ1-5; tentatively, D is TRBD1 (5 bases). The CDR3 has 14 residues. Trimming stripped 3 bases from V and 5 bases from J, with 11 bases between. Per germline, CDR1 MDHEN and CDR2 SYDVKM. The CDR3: CASSLDGGDQPQHF. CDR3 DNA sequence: TGTGCCAGCAGTTTGGATGGGGGGGATCAGCCCCAGCATTTT.

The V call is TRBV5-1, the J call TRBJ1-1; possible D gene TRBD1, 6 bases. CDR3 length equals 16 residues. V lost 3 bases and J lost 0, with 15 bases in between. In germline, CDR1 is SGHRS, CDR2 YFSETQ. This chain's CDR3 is CASSSQTGAMNTEAFF. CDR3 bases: TGCGCCAGCAGCTCCCAGACAGGAGCCATGAACACTGAAGCTTTCTTT.

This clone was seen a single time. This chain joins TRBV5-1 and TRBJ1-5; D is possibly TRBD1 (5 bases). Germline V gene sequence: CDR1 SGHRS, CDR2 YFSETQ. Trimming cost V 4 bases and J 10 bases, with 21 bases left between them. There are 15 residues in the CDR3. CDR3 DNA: TGCGCCAGCAGCCTGCTGGGGACGGTCGTAGAACCCCAGCATTTT. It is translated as CASSLLGTVVEPQHF.

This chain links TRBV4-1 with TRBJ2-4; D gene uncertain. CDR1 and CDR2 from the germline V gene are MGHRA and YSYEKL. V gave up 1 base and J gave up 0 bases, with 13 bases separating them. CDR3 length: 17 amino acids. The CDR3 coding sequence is TGCGCCAGCAGCCAAGTCCTGGACCCCACAGCCAAAAACATTCAGTACTTC. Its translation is CASSQVLDPTAKNIQYF.

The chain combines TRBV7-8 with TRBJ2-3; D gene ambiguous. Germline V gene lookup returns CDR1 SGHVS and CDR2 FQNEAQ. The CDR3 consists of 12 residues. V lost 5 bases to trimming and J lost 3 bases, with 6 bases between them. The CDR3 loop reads CASSPRTDTQYF. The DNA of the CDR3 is TGTGCCAGCAGCCCACGGACAGATACGCAGTATTTT. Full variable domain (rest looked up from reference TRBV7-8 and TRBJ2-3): GAGVSQSPRYKVAKRGQDVALRCDPISGHVSLFWYQQALGQGPEFLTYFQNEAQLDKSGLPSDRFFAERPEGSVSTLKIQRTQQEDSAVYLCASSPRTDTQYFGPGTRLTVL.

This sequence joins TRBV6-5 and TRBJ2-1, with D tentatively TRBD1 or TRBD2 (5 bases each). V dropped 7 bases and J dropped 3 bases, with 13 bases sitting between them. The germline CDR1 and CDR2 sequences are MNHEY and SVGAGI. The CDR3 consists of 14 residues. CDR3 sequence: CASTAGTNYNEQFF. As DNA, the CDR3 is TGTGCCAGCACCGCCGGGACCAACTACAATGAGCAGTTCTTC.

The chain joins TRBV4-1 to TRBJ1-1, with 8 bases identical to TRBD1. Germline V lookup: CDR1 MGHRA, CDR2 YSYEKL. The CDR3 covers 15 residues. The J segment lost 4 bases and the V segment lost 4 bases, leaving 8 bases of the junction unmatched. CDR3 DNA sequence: TGCGCCAGCAGCCTTAGATCAGGGGGCTTCACTGAAGCTTTCTTT. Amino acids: CASSLRSGGFTEAFF.

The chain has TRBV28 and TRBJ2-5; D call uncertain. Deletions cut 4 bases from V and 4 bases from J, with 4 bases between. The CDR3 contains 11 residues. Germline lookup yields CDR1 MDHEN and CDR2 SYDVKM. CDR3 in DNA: TGTGCCAGCAGTTACGGAGAGACCCAGTACTTC. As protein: CASSYGETQYF.

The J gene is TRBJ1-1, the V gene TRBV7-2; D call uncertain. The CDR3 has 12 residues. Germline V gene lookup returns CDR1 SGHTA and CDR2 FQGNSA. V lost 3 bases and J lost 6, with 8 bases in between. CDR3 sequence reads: CASSLNKAEAFF. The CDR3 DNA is TGTGCCAGCAGCTTGAACAAGGCTGAAGCTTTCTTT. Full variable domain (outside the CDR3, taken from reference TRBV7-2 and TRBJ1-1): GAGVSQSPSNKVTEKGKDVELRCDPISGHTALYWYRQSLGQGLEFLIYFQGNSAPDKSGLPSDRFSAERTGGSVSTLTIQRTQQEDSAVYLCASSLNKAEAFFGQGTRLTVV.

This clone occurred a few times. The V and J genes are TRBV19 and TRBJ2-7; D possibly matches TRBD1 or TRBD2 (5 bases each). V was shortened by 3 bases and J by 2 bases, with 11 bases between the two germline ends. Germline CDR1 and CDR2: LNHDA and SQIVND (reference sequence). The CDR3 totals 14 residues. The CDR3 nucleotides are TGTGCCAGTAGTATTGGAGAGGGACCCTACGAGCAGTACTTC. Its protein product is CASSIGEGPYEQYF.

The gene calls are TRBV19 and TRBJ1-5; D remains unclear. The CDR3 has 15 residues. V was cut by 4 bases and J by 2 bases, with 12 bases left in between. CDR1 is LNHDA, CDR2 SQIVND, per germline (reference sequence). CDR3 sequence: CASSTGKRGNQPQHF. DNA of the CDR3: TGTGCCAGTAGTACCGGGAAGAGAGGCAATCAGCCCCAGCATTTT. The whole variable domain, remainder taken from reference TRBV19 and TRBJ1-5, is DGGITQSPKYLFRKEGQNVTLSCEQNLNHDAMYWYRQDPGQGLRLIYYSQIVNDFQKGDIAEGYSVSREKKESFPLTVTSAQKNPTAFYLCASSTGKRGNQPQHFGDGTRLSIL.

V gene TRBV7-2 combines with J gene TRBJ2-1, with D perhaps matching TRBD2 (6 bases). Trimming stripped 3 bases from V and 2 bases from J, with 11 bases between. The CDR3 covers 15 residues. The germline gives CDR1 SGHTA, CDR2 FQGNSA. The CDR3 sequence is CASSFDSGAYNEQFF. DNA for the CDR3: TGTGCCAGCAGCTTCGATAGCGGAGCCTACAATGAGCAGTTCTTC.

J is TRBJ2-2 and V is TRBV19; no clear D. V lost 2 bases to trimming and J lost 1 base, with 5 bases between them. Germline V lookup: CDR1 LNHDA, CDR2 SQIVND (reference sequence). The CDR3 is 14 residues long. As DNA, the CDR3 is TGTGCCAGTAGTATATCGGAGAACACCGGGGAGCTGTTTTTT. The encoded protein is CASSISENTGELFF.

For the CDR3, the DNA is TGTGCCAGCAGCTCCTGGGGGCAGGCCGAGAACACTGAAGCTTTCTTT. The encoded protein is CASSSWGQAENTEAFF. V gene TRBV5-8 combines with J gene TRBJ1-1, with D perhaps TRBD1 (6 bases). The CDR3 has 16 amino acids. Trimming stripped 3 bases from V and 1 base from J, with 16 bases between. The germline V gene has CDR1 SGHTS and CDR2 YDEGEE.

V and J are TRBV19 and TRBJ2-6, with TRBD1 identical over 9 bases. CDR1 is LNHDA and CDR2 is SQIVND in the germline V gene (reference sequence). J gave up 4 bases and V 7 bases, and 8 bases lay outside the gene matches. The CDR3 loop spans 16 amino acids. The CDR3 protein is CASTLDRGYGANVLTF. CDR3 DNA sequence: TGTGCCAGTACCCTGGACAGGGGATACGGGGCCAACGTCCTGACTTTC. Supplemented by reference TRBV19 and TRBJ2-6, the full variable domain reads DGGITQSPKYLFRKEGQNVTLSCEQNLNHDAMYWYRQDPGQGLRLIYYSQIVNDFQKGDIAEGYSVSREKKESFPLTVTSAQKNPTAFYLCASTLDRGYGANVLTFGAGSRLTVL.

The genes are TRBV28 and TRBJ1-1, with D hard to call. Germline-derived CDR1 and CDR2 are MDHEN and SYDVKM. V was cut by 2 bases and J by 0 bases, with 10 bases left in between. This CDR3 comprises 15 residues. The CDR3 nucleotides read TGTGCCAGCAGTTTAAATGAGATCATGAACACTGAAGCTTTCTTT. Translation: CASSLNEIMNTEAFF.